These 13 T cell receptor beta chains originate from one sample sequenced in a study of T cell repertoires in cytomegalovirus infection. These receptors' antigens are unknown. TCRdb processed the reads anew with MiXCR; each CDR3 protein has one entry. The repertoire holds approximately 770,000 distinct CDR3 sequences, with about 27% as singletons. This material consisted of cultured CD8+ T cells from PBMCs, taken from culture after CMV antigen stimulation. The receptor source for this set is a human donor in good health (CMV status not recorded). Some clones in this sample may be carry-over from other donors' samples.

This clonotype came up many times. The rearrangement uses TRBV7-2 and TRBJ2-1, with unresolved D. There are 14 residues in the CDR3. Germline lookup yields CDR1 SGHTA and CDR2 FQGNSA. Between the trimmed V and J ends, which lost 4 bases and 5 bases, there was a span of 12 bases. The CDR3 DNA sequence: TGTGCCAGCAGCTCCCGGCCGACAAACAATGAGCAGTTCTTC. Translated, it gives CASSSRPTNNEQFF.

This chain connects TRBV27 to TRBJ1-5, with D possibly TRBD1 on 6 matching bases. The CDR3 spans 16 residues. Trimming cost V 1 base and J 1 base, with 11 bases left between them. Germline loops: CDR1 MNHEY, CDR2 SMNVEV (reference sequence). CDR3 in amino acids: CASSLFGQYSNQPQHF. In nucleotides, the CDR3 is TGTGCCAGCAGTTTATTTGGACAGTACAGCAATCAGCCCCAGCATTTT.

This clonotype was picked up a small number of times. The chain links TRBV19 to TRBJ1-5, with D possibly being TRBD1 (6 bases). The CDR3 totals 16 residues. Germline V gives CDR1 LNHDA, CDR2 SQIVND (reference sequence). V was clipped by 1 base and J by 0 bases, with 10 bases between them. This chain's CDR3 is CASSIGGGYSNQPQHF. CDR3 DNA: TGTGCCAGTAGTATAGGCGGGGGCTATAGCAATCAGCCCCAGCATTTT.

The chain employs TRBV19 and TRBJ2-5; 8 bases match TRBD1. This CDR3 region has 14 residues. CDR1 is LNHDA and CDR2 is SQIVND in the germline V gene (reference sequence). The V and J ends lost 5 bases and 2 bases, in that order; junction bases with no gene match: 4. DNA for the CDR3: TGTGCCAGTAGTGTCAGGGGGCGGCAAGAGACCCAGTACTTC. As protein: CASSVRGRQETQYF.

This clonotype was observed a handful of times. The chain joins TRBV7-2 to TRBJ1-6; a weak D match, TRBD1 (6 bases). Between the trimmed V and J ends, which lost 5 bases and 7 bases, there was a span of 18 bases. CDR1 and CDR2 from the germline V gene are SGHTA and FQGNSA. This CDR3 comprises 16 residues. The CDR3 here is CASSVTGTSTNSPLHF. The DNA for the CDR3 is TGTGCCAGCAGCGTGACAGGCACTAGCACCAATTCACCCCTCCACTTT.

This clonotype showed up many times. The V gene is TRBV7-8, the J gene TRBJ2-5; 10 nucleotides line up with TRBD2. V shed 2 bases, J shed 5 bases, and the junction held 8 bases outside the gene matches. Germline V gene data show CDR1 as SGHVS and CDR2 as FQNEAQ. The CDR3 length is 16 residues. CDR3 bases: TGTGCCAGCAGCTTACGACTAGCGGGTTATAAGGAGACCCAGTACTTC. Its protein product is CASSLRLAGYKETQYF.

CDR3 bases: TGTGCCAGCAGCTTAGCCTTTTTTGGGGATGAGCAGTTCTTC. It encodes CASSLAFFGDEQFF. This sequence joins TRBV7-8 and TRBJ2-1, with D unclear. Germline V CDR1 and CDR2: SGHVS, FQNEAQ. The CDR3 contains 14 residues. Trimming removed 0 bases from V and 8 bases from J, with 11 bases in between.

This clonotype showed up just a few times. This chain uses TRBV6-6 with TRBJ2-1, with D perhaps TRBD1 or TRBD2 (5 bases each). Trimming stripped 2 bases from V and 9 bases from J, with 23 bases between. The CDR3 has 17 amino acids. Germline V lookup: CDR1 MNHNY, CDR2 SVGAGI (reference sequence). The CDR3 bases are TGTGCCAGCAGTTACCTCCAAGGGCCCGGGACGCGGAGTGAGCAGTTCTTC. Its protein is CASSYLQGPGTRSEQFF.

The table lists this clonotype with a few counts. The J gene is TRBJ2-7, the V gene TRBV7-9, with D possibly TRBD1 on 5 matching bases. Germline values: CDR1 SEHNR, CDR2 FQNEAQ (reference sequence). The CDR3 consists of 12 residues. V dropped 4 bases and J dropped 2 bases, with 6 bases sitting between them. The CDR3 sequence: CASSWTTYEQYF. The CDR3 bases are TGTGCCAGCAGCTGGACAACCTACGAGCAGTACTTC. Based on the CDR3 plus reference TRBV7-9 and TRBJ2-7, the full variable domain is DTGVSQNPRHKITKRGQNVTFRCDPISEHNRLYWYRQTLGQGPEFLTYFQNEAQLEKSRLLSDRFSAERPKGSFSTLEIQRTEQGDSAMYLCASSWTTYEQYFGPGTRLTVT.

The J gene is TRBJ2-7, the V gene TRBV28; 9 nucleotides match TRBD1. This CDR3 has 14 residues. The V gene end was trimmed by 4 bases and the J gene end by 6 bases; junction bases not matched to a gene: 7. CDR1 and CDR2 (germline): MDHEN, SYDVKM. The CDR3 coding sequence is TGTGCCAGCAGTTGGGGACAGGGTATCCGCGAGCAGTACGTC. Translation gives CASSWGQGIREQYV.

This clonotype was seen more than once but under ten times. This sequence joins TRBV28 and TRBJ2-1; perhaps TRBD2 as D (5 bases). The germline V and J ends were trimmed by 4 bases and 4 bases, with 14 bases remaining between them. This CDR3 is 15 amino acids long. Germline lookup yields CDR1 MDHEN and CDR2 SYDVKM. DNA of the CDR3: TGTGCCAGCAGTTCGGCTCCGGACTCGTACAATGAGCAGTTCTTC. This encodes CASSSAPDSYNEQFF.

Only a few counts were recorded for this clonotype. The rearrangement links TRBV6-6 to TRBJ1-5; TRBD1 matches at 7 bases. The V gene's germline CDR1 is MNHNY and CDR2 SVGAGI (reference sequence). CDR3 length: 16 amino acids. Losses at the gene ends were 7 bases for V and 3 bases for J; bases not matched to a gene: 12. CDR3 loop: CASTRTGEGINQPQHF. In nucleotides, the CDR3 is TGTGCCAGCACCCGGACAGGAGAGGGGATCAATCAGCCCCAGCATTTT.

This clonotype was picked up many times. The gene calls are TRBV7-6 and TRBJ2-3; D possibly uses TRBD1 or TRBD2 (6 bases each). Trimming stripped 2 bases from V and 3 bases from J, with 9 bases between. This CDR3 region has 14 residues. Per the germline V gene, CDR1 is SGHVS and CDR2 is FNYEAQ. The CDR3 DNA reads TGTGCCAGCAGCTTACAAGGGGGGACAGATACGCAGTATTTT. This translates into CASSLQGGTDTQYF.